This T cell receptor (beta chain) was sequenced for a study of blood T cell repertoires in COVID-19. For the study at large: The United States, Italy and Spain provided the acute and convalescent COVID-19 samples. In each case, the material was cDNA or gDNA derived from T cells, B-cell-depleted T cells, or PBMCs.

Assay used: immunoSEQ multiplex PCR; TCRdb lists only in-frame clones, some missing. The profile shows roughly 300,000 clones, under 95% of them singletons. This clone was detected once. Which cohort a participant joined came from the clinical history participants gave. CDR3 length: 14 residues. V gave up 1 base and J gave up 3 bases, with 9 bases separating them. CDR1 is SGHVS, CDR2 FQNEAQ, per germline. V is TRBV7-8 and J is TRBJ1-2; D possibly corresponds to TRBD1 (6 bases). The receptor was derived from a woman between 35 and 50 years old with acute COVID-19. The sample comprised PBMCs or T cells enriched from blood (not recorded which). As DNA, the CDR3 is TGTGCCAGCAGCTTAGACCGGACAGACTATGGCTACACCTTC. It codes for CASSLDRTDYGYTF. Drawing the rest from reference TRBV7-8 and TRBJ1-2, the complete variable domain is GAGVSQSPRYKVAKRGQDVALRCDPISGHVSLFWYQQALGQGPEFLTYFQNEAQLDKSGLPSDRFFAERPEGSVSTLKIQRTQQEDSAVYLCASSLDRTDYGYTFGSGTRLTVV.